This T cell receptor (beta chain) is drawn from a study of T cells after yellow fever vaccination. Trimming stripped 4 bases from V and 5 bases from J, with 17 bases between. The germline V gene has CDR1 MNHEY and CDR2 SVGAGI. This CDR3 comprises 15 residues. Via MiXCR, TCRdb re-called the 5' RACE reads, giving one row per CDR3 protein. The sample holds 300,000 or so distinct CDR3 sequences, around 6.8% seen once. Many counts were recorded for this clonotype. This sequence originates from a man younger than 35 who received the YFV17D yellow fever vaccine. The sequencing here drew on PBMCs, taken roughly 47 days after the first yellow fever vaccination. The rearrangement uses TRBV6-5 and TRBJ1-2, with a possible D match to TRBD1 (5 bases). CDR3 protein: CASSSRGRGPYGYTF. CDR3 sequence (DNA): TGTGCCAGCAGTTCCCGGGGCCGCGGACCTTATGGCTACACCTTC.